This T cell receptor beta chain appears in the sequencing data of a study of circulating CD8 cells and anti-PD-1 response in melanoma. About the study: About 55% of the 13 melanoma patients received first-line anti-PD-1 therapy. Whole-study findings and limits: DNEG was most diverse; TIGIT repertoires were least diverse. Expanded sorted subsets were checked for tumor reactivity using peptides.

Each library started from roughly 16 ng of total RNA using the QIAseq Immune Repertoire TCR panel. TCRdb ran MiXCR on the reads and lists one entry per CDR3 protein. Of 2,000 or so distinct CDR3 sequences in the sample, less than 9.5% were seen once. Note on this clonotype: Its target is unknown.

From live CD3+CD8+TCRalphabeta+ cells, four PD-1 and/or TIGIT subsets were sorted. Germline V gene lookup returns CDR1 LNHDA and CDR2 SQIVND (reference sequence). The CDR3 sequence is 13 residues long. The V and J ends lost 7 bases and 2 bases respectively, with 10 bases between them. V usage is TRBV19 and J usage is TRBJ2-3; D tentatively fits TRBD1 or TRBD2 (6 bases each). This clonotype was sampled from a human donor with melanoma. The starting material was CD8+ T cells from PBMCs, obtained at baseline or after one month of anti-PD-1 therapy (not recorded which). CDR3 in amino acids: CASIRGPTDTQYF. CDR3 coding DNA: TGTGCCAGTATCCGGGGGCCCACAGATACGCAGTATTTT.